The clone carrying this T cell receptor beta chain was picked up a small number of times. Its antigen is still unknown. Produced via immunoSEQ multiplex PCR; TCRdb's table is partial and in-frame only. In the table there are some 15,000 clones, roughly nine tenths of which are singletons. The time point is: baseline, week 1 (first vaccination visit). As to treatment: pre-vaccination baseline after standard-of-care therapy. Newly diagnosed WHO grade 3 or 4 IDH1-mutant, ATRX-lost astrocytomas were identified in the donors. The sample comes from a study of a mutant IDH1 vaccine in newly diagnosed glioma. Background on the study: The treated group averaged about 39 years old and was around 60% male, around 38% female. Previous treatment comprised radiotherapy, temozolomide, or both, mostly both.

The study, taken as a whole, reports: Whatever changes occurred in top peripheral T cell clonotypes seemed unrelated to pseudoprogression.

With 0 bases removed from V and 0 bases from J, the gap between germline ends came to 9 bases. Germline loops: CDR1 SGHDN, CDR2 FVKESK. CDR3 length: 16 residues. The material was PBMCs, obtained from a glioma patient treated with radiotherapy, temozolomide or both. This receptor was taken from a woman in her forties with glioma. Some clones in this sample may be carry-over from other donors' samples. The chain has TRBV14 and TRBJ1-3; TRBD1 might be the D (5 bases). CDR3 sequence reads: CASSQDTGGSGNTIYF. CDR3 in DNA: TGTGCCAGCAGCCAAGATACGGGGGGCTCTGGAAACACCATATATTTT.